This entry lists 30 T cell receptor beta chains sequenced from one sample in a study of blood T cell repertoires in COVID-19. The table came from immunoSEQ multiplex PCR; TCRdb's copy has only in-frame clones and leaves some out. Of roughly 120,000 clones in the sample, about 88% were seen once. Specimen: peripheral blood. The receptors derive from an older woman who had recovered from COVID-19.

The chain combines TRBV27 with TRBJ2-1, with TRBD2 identical over 7 bases. Looked up from germline, CDR1 is MNHEY and CDR2 is SMNVEV (reference sequence). The CDR3 has 17 amino acids. The ends lost 5 bases at V and 3 bases at J; junction bases unmatched: 13. CDR3 protein: CASSQGNWLADYNEQFF. For the CDR3, the DNA is TGTGCCAGCAGTCAAGGGAACTGGCTAGCGGACTACAATGAGCAGTTCTTC.

The genes are TRBV2 and TRBJ2-7; 8 bases fit TRBD1. V trimming: 2 bases; J trimming: 6 bases; junction bases outside the gene matches: 3. Germline lookup yields CDR1 SNHLY and CDR2 FYNNEI. CDR3 size: 13 residues. DNA of the CDR3: TGTGCCAGCAGTGAACAGGGGGCAAGCGAGCAGTACTTC. Amino acid sequence: CASSEQGASEQYF.

The rearrangement links TRBV6-5 to TRBJ2-1; D gene uncertain. The germline CDR1 and CDR2 sequences are MNHEY and SVGAGI. The CDR3 is 12 residues long. With 6 bases removed from V and 7 bases from J, the gap between germline ends came to 10 bases. The CDR3 coding sequence is TGTGCCAGCAGCCCAGGTAGGAATGAGCAGTTCTTC. Protein sequence: CASSPGRNEQFF.

The CDR3: CASSRQGRTEAFF. The CDR3 DNA reads TGTGCCAGCAGCAGACAGGGCCGCACTGAAGCTTTCTTT. The genes are TRBV5-4 and TRBJ1-1; 7 bases fit TRBD1. CDR1 and CDR2 from the germline V gene are SGHNT and YYREEE (reference sequence). There are 13 residues in the CDR3. Trimming took 4 bases from V and 4 from J; bases not matched to a gene: 4.

This chain links TRBV4-2 with TRBJ1-6; TRBD1 aligns across 8 bases. The germline V gene has CDR1 LGHNA and CDR2 YNFKEQ. The V and J ends lost 0 bases and 5 bases, in that order; junction bases with no gene match: 9. The CDR3 runs 18 residues. In nucleotides, the CDR3 is TGTGCCAGCAGCCAAGATGCAGGGGGCGGAACAAATAATTCACCCCTCCACTTT. Translated: CASSQDAGGGTNNSPLHF.

This chain joins TRBV6-5 and TRBJ2-1; TRBD2 matches 11 bases. Germline V gene lookup returns CDR1 MNHEY and CDR2 SVGAGI. V was pared by 2 bases and J by 8 bases, with 5 bases of the junction left unmatched. CDR3 length: 15 amino acids. CDR3: CASSYRTSGGYEQFF. CDR3 in DNA: TGTGCCAGCAGTTACCGAACTAGCGGGGGATATGAGCAGTTCTTC.

The V and J genes are TRBV5-6 and TRBJ1-1; 10 bases align to TRBD1. The CDR3 has 17 residues. The trim removed 6 bases at V and 1 base at J, leaving 12 bases unmatched. CDR1 is SGHDT and CDR2 is YYEEEE in the germline V gene. The CDR3 coding sequence is TGTGCCAGCAACCCCGGGACAGGGGCCGGAAAGAACACTGAAGCTTTCTTT. Its protein is CASNPGTGAGKNTEAFF.

The rearrangement joins TRBV9 to TRBJ1-1; D call uncertain. CDR3 length: 14 residues. Germline loops: CDR1 SGDLS, CDR2 YYNGEE. Trimming left V 0 bases short and J 1 base short, with 7 bases between. The DNA for the CDR3 is TGTGCCAGCAGCGTAGTGTCAGGGAACACTGAAGCTTTCTTT. It is translated as CASSVVSGNTEAFF.

The chain combines TRBV2 with TRBJ1-1; TRBD1 matches at 8 bases. The CDR3 sequence is 13 residues long. Germline CDR1 and CDR2: SNHLY and FYNNEI. V lost 5 bases and J lost 12; bases outside the gene matches: 11. This CDR3 reads CASSYSGGVGTFF. The CDR3 DNA is TGTGCCAGCAGTTATTCAGGGGGCGTAGGAACTTTCTTT. Looking up the rest from reference TRBV2 and TRBJ1-1 gives the full variable domain: EPEVTQTPSHQVTQMGQEVILRCVPISNHLYFYWYRQILGQKVEFLVSFYNNEISEKSEIFDDQFSVERPDGSNFTLKIRSTKLEDSAMYFCASSYSGGVGTFFGQGTRLTVV.

The chain links TRBV5-8 to TRBJ1-1; D uncertain. The CDR3 is 14 amino acids. V lost 2 bases, J lost 2 bases, and 10 bases lay in between. CDR1 and CDR2 (germline): SGHTS, YDEGEE. The CDR3 bases are TGTGCCAGCAGCTTATCTGGGCCTAACACTGAAGCTTTCTTT. This gives the protein CASSLSGPNTEAFF.

The rearrangement uses TRBV6-2 or TRBV6-3 and TRBJ1-5; D not resolved. The CDR3 is made up of 15 amino acids. V was shortened by 4 bases and J by 10 bases, with 20 bases between the two germline ends. CDR1 and CDR2 (germline): MNHEY, SVGEGT. CDR3: CASSSAAVPNSPQHF. DNA for the CDR3: TGTGCCAGCAGTTCGGCTGCGGTACCTAATAGCCCCCAGCATTTT.

This chain joins TRBV5-1 and TRBJ2-1, with TRBD2 matching over 12 bases. Germline assignment: CDR1 SGHRS and CDR2 YFSETQ. The CDR3 is made up of 19 amino acids. The junction had 10 bases not matched to a gene; V was cut back by 0 bases and J by 3 bases. CDR3 coding DNA: TGCGCCAGCAGCTTGGGAAGGCTAGCGGGAGGGGGTTTCTACAATGAGCAGTTCTTC. Its protein product is CASSLGRLAGGGFYNEQFF.

The CDR3 is CASSLSGQGYEQYF. In DNA form, the CDR3 reads TGTGCCAGCAGCTTATCTGGACAGGGCTACGAGCAGTACTTC. The rearrangement uses TRBV11-3 and TRBJ2-7, with TRBD1 matching 8 bases. After removal of 2 bases from V and 3 bases from J, the junction contained 3 bases not matched to a gene. The CDR3 consists of 14 residues. CDR1 is SGHNT, CDR2 YENEEA, per germline.

The V and J genes are TRBV11-1 and TRBJ2-5; possible D gene TRBD2, 6 bases. The V gene lost 5 bases and the J gene lost 2 bases, with 12 bases spanning the gap. Per the germline V gene, CDR1 is SGHAT and CDR2 is FQDESV (reference sequence). The CDR3 contains 14 residues. The CDR3 reads CASSGRAGQETQYF. The CDR3 DNA sequence: TGTGCCAGCAGCGGAAGGGCGGGACAAGAGACCCAGTACTTC. The entire variable domain, with the rest obtained from reference TRBV11-1 and TRBJ2-5, is as follows: EAEVAQSPRYKITEKSQAVAFWCDPISGHATLYWYRQILGQGPELLVQFQDESVVDDSQLPKDRFSAERLKGVDSTLKIQPAELGDSAMYLCASSGRAGQETQYFGPGTRLLVL.

CDR3 region: CASSPTSGRYNEQFF. For the CDR3, the DNA is TGCGCCAGCAGCCCGACTAGCGGGAGGTACAATGAGCAGTTCTTC. The V gene is TRBV5-1, the J gene TRBJ2-1; 13 bases align to TRBD2. CDR1 is SGHRS and CDR2 is YFSETQ in the germline V gene. V lost 4 bases, J lost 4 bases, and 2 bases stayed unmatched. The CDR3 is made up of 15 amino acids.

A note on this clone: The same CDR3 can be traced to other DNA sequences in this sample. CDR3 nucleotides: TGCGCCAGCAGCTTGGTAGGGGGTGAGACCCAGTACTTC. Its protein product is CASSLVGGETQYF. J is TRBJ2-5 and V is TRBV5-1, with D perhaps TRBD1 (6 bases). Germline loops: CDR1 SGHRS, CDR2 YFSETQ. The CDR3 covers 13 residues. V was shortened by 0 bases and J by 5 bases, with 8 bases between the two germline ends. The full variable domain, completed using reference TRBV5-1 and TRBJ2-5, is KAGVTQTPRYLIKTRGQQVTLSCSPISGHRSVSWYQQTPGQGLQFLFEYFSETQRNKGNFPGRFSGRQFSNSRSEMNVSTLELGDSALYLCASSLVGGETQYFGPGTRLLVL.

This chain links TRBV21-1 with TRBJ2-5; the table gives TRBD1 as D, unverified against the DNA. TRBV21-1 represents a pseudogene. This CDR3 region has 15 residues. The CDR3 here is CASRRTASYQETQYF. CDR3 in DNA: TGTGCCAGCAGACGGACAGCCAGTTACCAAGAGACCCAGTACTTC.

This chain links TRBV30 with TRBJ2-5, with 8 bases identical to TRBD2. CDR3 length: 16 amino acids. Per the germline V gene, CDR1 is GTSNPN and CDR2 is SVGIG (reference sequence). The J segment lost 5 bases and the V segment lost 1 base, leaving 12 bases of the junction unmatched. CDR3 sequence (DNA): TGTGCCTGGAGTGCAGGGACTAGTGGGTTCGGGGAGACCCAGTACTTC. Translated, it gives CAWSAGTSGFGETQYF.

The chain has TRBV30 and TRBJ2-7; D may be TRBD1 (6 bases). Germline V lookup: CDR1 GTSNPN, CDR2 SVGIG (reference sequence). Trimming pared 3 bases from V and 4 bases from J, leaving 13 bases between. The length of the CDR3 is 13 residues. CDR3 coding DNA: TGTGCCTGGAGCACAGGGTTCGGGTACGAGCAGTACTTC. It translates to CAWSTGFGYEQYF.

The chain combines TRBV5-6 with TRBJ2-5, with a possible D match to TRBD2 (6 bases). V shed 2 bases and J shed 5 bases, with 19 bases lying between them. CDR3 size: 16 residues. In germline, CDR1 is SGHDT, CDR2 YYEEEE. The CDR3: CASSLPGTPNRETQYF. The CDR3, as DNA: TGTGCCAGCAGCTTACCCGGGACTCCTAATCGGGAGACCCAGTACTTC.

The rearrangement joins TRBV28 to TRBJ2-3; TRBD1 agrees at 8 bases. Germline V lookup: CDR1 MDHEN, CDR2 SYDVKM. The J segment lost 3 bases and the V segment lost 4 bases, leaving 18 bases of the junction unmatched. This CDR3 spans 19 amino acids. The CDR3 spells CASSSRTGTGSLRTDTQYF. Written as DNA, the CDR3 is TGTGCCAGCAGTTCCCGGACAGGGACCGGGAGCTTGAGGACAGATACGCAGTATTTT.

The genes are TRBV5-4 and TRBJ1-2; D remains unclear. CDR3 length equals 13 residues. Per germline, CDR1 SGHNT and CDR2 YYREEE (reference sequence). Trimming pared 1 base from V and 5 bases from J, leaving 9 bases between. This CDR3 reads CASSLTTTYGYTF. CDR3 nucleotides: TGTGCCAGCAGCTTGACGACGACATATGGCTACACCTTC.

The rearrangement uses TRBV10-3 and TRBJ1-2; the D gene is possibly TRBD1 (6 bases). Germline values: CDR1 ENHRY, CDR2 SYGVKD. V was cut by 6 bases and J by 0 bases, with 17 bases left in between. CDR3 length equals 16 residues. CDR3 protein: CAIRRTTRGTNYGYTF. In DNA form, the CDR3 reads TGTGCCATCAGGAGGACAACAAGGGGGACTAACTATGGCTACACCTTC.

The J gene is TRBJ2-7, the V gene TRBV5-4, with D maybe TRBD1 (6 bases). Germline CDR1 and CDR2: SGHNT and YYREEE (reference sequence). This CDR3 region has 15 residues. V lost 4 bases and J 0 bases, leaving 14 bases between the germline ends. The CDR3 is CASSRFTGSSYEQYF. The CDR3 bases are TGTGCCAGCAGCCGCTTTACAGGGAGCTCCTACGAGCAGTACTTC.

The rearrangement links TRBV7-2 to TRBJ1-2; 11 nucleotides line up with TRBD1. V dropped 1 base and J dropped 7; count of bases not matched to a gene: 5. Germline V gives CDR1 SGHTA, CDR2 FQGNSA. There are 15 residues in the CDR3. The CDR3 nucleotides are TGTGCCAGCAGCTTAGGGGGACAGGGGGTGGGTGGCTACACCTTC. It yields the protein CASSLGGQGVGGYTF.

In this sample, this clone turned up a few times. The chain couples TRBV3-1 (or the pseudogene TRBV3-2) to TRBJ1-2, with a tentative D call TRBD1 (6 bases). There are 14 residues in the CDR3. V shed 6 bases and J shed 4 bases, with 15 bases lying between them. CDR1 and CDR2 (germline): LGHDT, YNNKEL (reference sequence). The CDR3 here is CASSTTRGSYGYTF. The CDR3 bases are TGTGCCAGCAGTACGACCAGGGGCTCCTATGGCTACACCTTC.

V and J are TRBV2 and TRBJ1-5; TRBD1 might be the D (6 bases). CDR3 length equals 15 residues. With 3 bases removed from V and 5 bases from J, the gap between germline ends came to 14 bases. CDR1 and CDR2 from the germline V gene are SNHLY and FYNNEI. The CDR3 DNA sequence: TGTGCCAGCAGTGATATTGCAGGGGAATATCAGCCCCAGCATTTT. Its protein is CASSDIAGEYQPQHF. Complete variable domain (other parts from reference TRBV2 and TRBJ1-5): EPEVTQTPSHQVTQMGQEVILRCVPISNHLYFYWYRQILGQKVEFLVSFYNNEISEKSEIFDDQFSVERPDGSNFTLKIRSTKLEDSAMYFCASSDIAGEYQPQHFGDGTRLSIL.

In DNA, the CDR3 is TGTGCCAGCATCCCTATAGGGGACACCGGGGAGCTGTTTTTT. This sequence encodes CASIPIGDTGELFF. The J gene is TRBJ2-2, the V gene TRBV5-5; a weak D match, TRBD1 (5 bases). With 6 bases removed from V and 3 bases from J, the gap between germline ends came to 12 bases. Germline CDR1 is SGHKS and CDR2 is YYEKEE (reference sequence). CDR3 length equals 14 residues.

The rearrangement links TRBV5-1 to TRBJ2-7; 10 nucleotides agree with TRBD2. This CDR3 region has 16 residues. J gave up 5 bases and V 3 bases, and 11 bases lay outside the gene matches. Germline V CDR1 and CDR2: SGHRS, YFSETQ. The CDR3 loop reads CASSSTPSGRVHEQYF. The CDR3 coding sequence is TGCGCCAGCAGCTCCACGCCTAGCGGGAGAGTCCACGAGCAGTACTTC.

The chain links TRBV28 to TRBJ1-2; 7 bases align to TRBD1. This CDR3 comprises 13 residues. V dropped 7 bases and J dropped 6; count of bases not matched to a gene: 8. Germline V gives CDR1 MDHEN, CDR2 SYDVKM. CDR3 protein: CASTYRGGDGYTF. The CDR3 bases are TGTGCCAGCACCTACAGGGGAGGAGATGGCTACACCTTC.